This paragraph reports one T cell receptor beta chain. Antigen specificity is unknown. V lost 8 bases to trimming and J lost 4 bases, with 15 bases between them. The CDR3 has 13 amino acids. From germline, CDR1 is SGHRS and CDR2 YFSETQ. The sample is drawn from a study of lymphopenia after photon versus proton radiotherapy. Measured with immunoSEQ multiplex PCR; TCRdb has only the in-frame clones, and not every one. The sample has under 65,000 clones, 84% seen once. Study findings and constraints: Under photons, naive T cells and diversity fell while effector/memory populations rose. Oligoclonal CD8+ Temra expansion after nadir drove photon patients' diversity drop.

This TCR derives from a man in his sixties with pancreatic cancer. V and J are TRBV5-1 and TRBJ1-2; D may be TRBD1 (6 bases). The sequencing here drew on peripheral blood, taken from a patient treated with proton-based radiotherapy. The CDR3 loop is CASSKDSPYGYTF. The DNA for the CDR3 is TGCGCCAGTAGCAAGGACAGCCCCTATGGCTACACCTTC.